These 18 T cell receptor beta chains share one sample of origin, sequenced in a study of shared clonotypes between healthy human individuals. The assay was immunoSEQ multiplex PCR, and TCRdb's table has in-frame clones only and misses some. Among 800,000 to 950,000 clones listed, roughly 96% were seen once. Naive CD8 cells lacked CD45RO, underwent positive selection for CCR7 and left out terminally differentiated effector memory CD45RA+ cells. Sequenced: naive CD8+ T cells sorted from blood. These receptors were taken from a man under 40 in good health.

V gene TRBV7-9 combines with J gene TRBJ2-1, with 14 positions matching TRBD2. The V and J ends lost 5 bases and 6 bases, in that order; junction bases with no gene match: 3. Germline V lookup: CDR1 SEHNR, CDR2 FQNEAQ (reference sequence). The CDR3 length is 15 residues. CDR3 in DNA: TGTGCCAGCAGCCCGACTAGCGGGAGGGTCAATGAGCAGTTCTTC. Its protein is CASSPTSGRVNEQFF.

The gene calls are TRBV9 and TRBJ2-3, with 14 nucleotides matching TRBD2. The germline V gene has CDR1 SGDLS and CDR2 YYNGEE. The CDR3 loop spans 15 amino acids. Germline trimming cut 3 bases from V and 8 bases from J; bases unmatched to any gene: 5. In DNA form, the CDR3 reads TGTGCCAGCAGCGCTACCGGGACTAGCGGGAGTACGCAGTATTTT. Translating it yields CASSATGTSGSTQYF.

The chain carries TRBV28 and TRBJ2-5, with 11 nucleotides matching TRBD2. Germline V gives CDR1 MDHEN, CDR2 SYDVKM. The V segment lost 5 bases and the J segment 5 bases; nucleotides outside the gene matches: 10. The CDR3 spans 16 residues. The CDR3 sequence is CASSLLTSGSGETQYF. The CDR3 DNA sequence: TGTGCCAGCAGTCTACTTACTAGCGGGAGTGGGGAGACCCAGTACTTC.

The chain links TRBV11-2 to TRBJ2-3; D not resolved. Trimming stripped 5 bases from V and 3 bases from J, with 15 bases between. Germline V gene lookup returns CDR1 SGHAT and CDR2 FQNNGV. This CDR3 contains 15 residues. This CDR3 reads CASSPLGRPTDTQYF. For the CDR3, the DNA is TGTGCCAGCAGCCCTTTAGGACGTCCAACAGATACGCAGTATTTT.

This clone was seen a single time. The V gene is TRBV7-9, the J gene TRBJ1-2, with D possibly being TRBD1 (6 bases). The germline V gene encodes CDR1 SEHNR and CDR2 FQNEAQ (reference sequence). The CDR3 consists of 18 residues. The ends were cut back, 5 bases at V and 4 bases at J, with 26 bases in the middle. In nucleotides, the CDR3 is TGTGCCAGCAGCCCGTTAAAGATGACAGGCCAGGTGGGCTATGGCTACACCTTC. Translated, it gives CASSPLKMTGQVGYGYTF.

This rearrangement joins TRBV7-8 to TRBJ2-6, with no clear D. V dropped 5 bases and J dropped 5 bases, with 22 bases sitting between them. The CDR3 has 18 residues. CDR1 is SGHVS and CDR2 is FQNEAQ in the germline V gene. The DNA of the CDR3 is TGTGCCAGCAGCCCTCTACCTTACCCACAAAGTCGGGCCAACGTCCTGACTTTC. Translation: CASSPLPYPQSRANVLTF.

The gene calls are TRBV4-2 and TRBJ2-1; 12 nucleotides align to TRBD2. Per the germline V gene, CDR1 is LGHNA and CDR2 is YNFKEQ. Unmatched junction bases numbered 11, after V lost 2 bases and J lost 3 bases. The CDR3 runs to 19 residues. The CDR3 nucleotides are TGTGCCAGCAGCCAAAGGACTAGCGGGGTGCCAAGGAGCTACAATGAGCAGTTCTTC. Its translation is CASSQRTSGVPRSYNEQFF.

CDR3 in amino acids: CASRPFTGGWEPQHF. For the CDR3, the DNA is TGTGCCAGCAGACCCTTCACAGGGGGCTGGGAGCCCCAGCATTTT. This sequence joins TRBV27 and TRBJ1-5, with TRBD1 identical over 9 bases. V lost 6 bases and J lost 8; bases outside the gene matches: 11. The length of the CDR3 is 15 residues. Germline lookup yields CDR1 MNHEY and CDR2 SMNVEV (reference sequence).

The chain links TRBV7-8 to TRBJ2-3; D remains unclear. Trimming removed 0 bases at V and 0 bases at J, with 13 bases between. The CDR3 loop spans 17 amino acids. CDR1 and CDR2 (germline): SGHVS, FQNEAQ. In DNA form, the CDR3 reads TGTGCCAGCAGCTTAGCGCGTCGTCTTACTAGCACAGATACGCAGTATTTT. Residues: CASSLARRLTSTDTQYF.

The chain joins TRBV15 to TRBJ1-5; D is unclear. Between the trimmed V and J ends, which lost 5 bases and 4 bases, there was a span of 15 bases. Germline V gives CDR1 LNHNV, CDR2 YYDKDF (reference sequence). The CDR3 consists of 15 residues. The CDR3 coding sequence is TGTGCCACCAGCCGCCGGGTCCAAGGGAATCAGCCCCAGCATTTT. This codes for CATSRRVQGNQPQHF.

The genes are TRBV2 and TRBJ2-7, with 14 bases aligning to TRBD2. Germline V gene sequence: CDR1 SNHLY, CDR2 FYNNEI. Unmatched junction bases numbered 3, after V lost 9 bases and J lost 5 bases. CDR3 length: 13 residues. The CDR3 DNA reads TGTGCCAGTGGGACTAGCGGGAGCCACGAGCAGTACTTC. Encoded protein: CASGTSGSHEQYF.

The V call is TRBV27, the J call TRBJ1-4; no clear D. V was shortened by 5 bases and J by 5 bases, with 15 bases between the two germline ends. This CDR3 has 15 residues. Germline CDR1 reads MNHEY; CDR2 reads SMNVEV (reference sequence). As DNA, the CDR3 is TGTGCCAGCAGTATGCGGGGTCCTCGGAATGAAAAACTGTTTTTT. Its translation is CASSMRGPRNEKLFF.

This rearrangement joins TRBV21-1 to TRBJ2-7; no DNA check was done on the table's D call, TRBD1. TRBV21-1 is a pseudogene segment. CDR3 length equals 15 residues. CDR3 sequence reads: CASSNPGGRSYEQYF. For the CDR3, the DNA is TGTGCCAGCAGCAACCCAGGGGGCCGCTCCTACGAGCAGTACTTC.

For this clone: Other DNA sequences from this sample encode an identical CDR3 as well. The chain recombines TRBV5-4 with TRBJ2-7; TRBD1 agrees at 8 bases. Germline CDR1 is SGHNT and CDR2 is YYREEE (reference sequence). Trimming at V came to 0 bases and at J to 2 bases, leaving 1 base not matched to a gene. CDR3 length equals 14 residues. The CDR3 nucleotides read TGTGCCAGCAGCTTGGGACAGGGGCCCTACGAGCAGTACTTC. Encoded protein: CASSLGQGPYEQYF.

The rearrangement links TRBV2 to TRBJ2-4; D possibly matches TRBD1 or TRBD2 (5 bases each). V dropped 2 bases and J dropped 4 bases, with 18 bases sitting between them. Germline CDR1 and CDR2: SNHLY and FYNNEI. This CDR3 has 17 residues. The CDR3 DNA follows: TGTGCCAGCAGTGAACGGGGCCCCCAGACAACGAAAAACATTCAGTACTTC. Translation gives CASSERGPQTTKNIQYF.

The V gene is TRBV13, the J gene TRBJ2-1; D unclear. The CDR3 loop spans 14 amino acids. In germline, CDR1 is PRHDT, CDR2 FYEKMQ (reference sequence). V lost 0 bases to trimming and J lost 9 bases, with 12 bases between them. The CDR3 loop is CASSLGRVSVEQFF. The CDR3 region has the DNA TGTGCCAGCAGCTTAGGTCGGGTTTCAGTTGAGCAGTTCTTC.

J is TRBJ2-2 and V is TRBV7-9; D uncertain. CDR3 length equals 12 residues. Trimming shortened V by 1 base and J by 9 bases, and 6 bases separated the two germline ends. Looked up from germline, CDR1 is SEHNR and CDR2 is FQNEAQ (reference sequence). For the CDR3, the DNA is TGTGCCAGCAGCTTAGACCACCGGGAGCTGTTTTTT. It specifies CASSLDHRELFF.

The gene calls are TRBV29-1 and TRBJ2-1, with 8 bases fitting TRBD1. Trimming took 3 bases from V and 8 from J; bases not matched to a gene: 6. The CDR3 extends over 13 amino acids. CDR1 SQVTM and CDR2 ANQGSEA come from the germline V gene. CDR3 region: CSVDRGQLDEQFF. CDR3 nucleotides: TGCAGCGTTGACAGGGGGCAGTTGGATGAGCAGTTCTTC.